The T cell receptor (beta chain) described here comes from a study of T cells after yellow fever vaccination. The authors made TCR cDNA by 5'RACE template switching, adding a universal primer site and UMIs. TCRdb used MiXCR to reprocess the 5' RACE reads, holding one entry per CDR3 protein. Of about 120,000 distinct CDR3 sequences in the sample, almost 9% were seen once. V was trimmed by 4 bases and J by 4 bases, leaving 17 bases between them. The CDR3 length is 15 residues. CDR1 is MGHRA and CDR2 is YSYEKL in the germline V gene. The rearrangement links TRBV4-1 to TRBJ2-7, with D tentatively TRBD1 (5 bases). The sequence was collected from a man between 18 and 35 years old who received the YFV17D yellow fever vaccine. This material consisted of CD8+ T cells sorted from PBMCs, taken on the day of the yellow fever booster vaccination. CDR3 bases: TGCGCCAGCAGCCTCCTGGACACGGATGATTACGAGCAGTACTTC. It is translated as CASSLLDTDDYEQYF.